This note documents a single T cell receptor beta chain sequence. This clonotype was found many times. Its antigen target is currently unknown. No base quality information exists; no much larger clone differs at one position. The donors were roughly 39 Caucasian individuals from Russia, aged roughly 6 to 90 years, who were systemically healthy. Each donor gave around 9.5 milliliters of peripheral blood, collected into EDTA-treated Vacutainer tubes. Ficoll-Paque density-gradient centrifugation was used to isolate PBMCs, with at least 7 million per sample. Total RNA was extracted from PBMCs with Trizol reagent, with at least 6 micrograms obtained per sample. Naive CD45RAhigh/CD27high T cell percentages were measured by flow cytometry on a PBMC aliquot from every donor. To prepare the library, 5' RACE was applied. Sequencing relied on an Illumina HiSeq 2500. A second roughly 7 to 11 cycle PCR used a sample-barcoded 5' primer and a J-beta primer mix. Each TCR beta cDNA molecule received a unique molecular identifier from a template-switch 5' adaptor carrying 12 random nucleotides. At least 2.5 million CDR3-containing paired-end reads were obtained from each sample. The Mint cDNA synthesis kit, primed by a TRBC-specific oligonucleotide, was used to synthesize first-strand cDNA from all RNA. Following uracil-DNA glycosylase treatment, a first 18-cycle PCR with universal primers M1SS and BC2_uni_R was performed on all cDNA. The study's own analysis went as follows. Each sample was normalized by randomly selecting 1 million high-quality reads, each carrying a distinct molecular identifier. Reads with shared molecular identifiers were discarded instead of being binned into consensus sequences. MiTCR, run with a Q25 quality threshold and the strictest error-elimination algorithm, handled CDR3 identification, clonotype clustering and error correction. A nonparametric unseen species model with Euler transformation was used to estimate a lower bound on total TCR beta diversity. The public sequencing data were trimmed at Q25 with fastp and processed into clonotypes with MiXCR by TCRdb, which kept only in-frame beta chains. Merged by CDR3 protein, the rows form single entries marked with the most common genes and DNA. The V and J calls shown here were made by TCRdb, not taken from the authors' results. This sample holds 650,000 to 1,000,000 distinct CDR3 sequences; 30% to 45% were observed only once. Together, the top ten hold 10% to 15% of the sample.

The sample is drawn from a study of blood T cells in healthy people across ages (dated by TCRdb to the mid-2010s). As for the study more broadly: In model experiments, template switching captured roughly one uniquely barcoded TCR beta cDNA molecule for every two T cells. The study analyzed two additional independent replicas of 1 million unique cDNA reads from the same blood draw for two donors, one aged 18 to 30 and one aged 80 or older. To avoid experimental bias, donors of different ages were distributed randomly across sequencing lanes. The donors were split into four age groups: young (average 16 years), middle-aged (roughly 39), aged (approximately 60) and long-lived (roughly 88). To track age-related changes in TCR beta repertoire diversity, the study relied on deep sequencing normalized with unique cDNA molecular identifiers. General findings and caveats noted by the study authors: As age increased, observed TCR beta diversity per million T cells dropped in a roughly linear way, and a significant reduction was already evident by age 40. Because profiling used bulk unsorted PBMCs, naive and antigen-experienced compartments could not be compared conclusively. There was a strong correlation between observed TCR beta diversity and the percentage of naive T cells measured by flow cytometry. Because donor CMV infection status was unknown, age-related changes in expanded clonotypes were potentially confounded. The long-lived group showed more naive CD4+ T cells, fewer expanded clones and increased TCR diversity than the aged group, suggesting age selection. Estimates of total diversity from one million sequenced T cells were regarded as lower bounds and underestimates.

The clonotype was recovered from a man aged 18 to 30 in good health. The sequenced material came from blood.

The CDR3 in this case is CSARDRSGGIDTQYF. The DNA reads as follows: TGCAGTGCTAGAGATAGGAGCGGGGGGATCGATACGCAGTATTTT. The chain links TRBV20-1 with TRBJ2-3; the junction holds 9 bases that match TRBD2. Clipping removes 0 bases from V and 6 bases from J, with 7 as the unmatched junction base count. CDR1 is given as DFQATT and CDR2 as SNEGSKA, both from the germline V gene (reference sequence). The CDR3, from cysteine to phenylalanine, totals 15 residues. Of all the DNA, just the CDR3 is kept, 45 bases in frame from base 1.